This TCR beta chain stems from a study of cytomegalovirus exposure and HLA in healthy donors. Broader study findings: Later analysis revealed greater clonal expansion in HLA-associated TCR beta chains than in equally common others. Prediction of most subjects' HLA-A and HLA-B alleles by TCR beta sequences was reportedly accurate.

In the case of this clone: Antigen: not known.

There are 15 residues in the CDR3. V lost 10 bases to trimming and J lost 9 bases; unmatched junction nucleotides: 15. The germline V gene has CDR1 MNHEY and CDR2 SVGAGI. PCR primers comprised 60 Vbeta and 13 Jbeta primers. The table came from immunoSEQ multiplex PCR; TCRdb's copy has only in-frame clones and leaves some out. This table holds over 45,000 clones, over 75% found once. This sequence originates from a boy aged 10-17 years in good health and CMV-seropositive. The chain uses TRBV6-5 and TRBJ1-6; TRBD1 aligns across 7 bases. Material: PBMCs. CDR3 protein: CATQHGTALLSPLHF. CDR3 coding DNA: TGTGCCACCCAACATGGGACAGCGCTGCTTTCACCCCTCCACTTT.